This T cell receptor beta chain was sequenced during a study of Graves' ophthalmopathy and Graves' hyperthyroidism. This clonotype was observed a few times. The CDR3 loop spans 13 amino acids. Trimming cost V 5 bases and J 6 bases; bases outside gene matches: 3. The germline CDR1 and CDR2 sequences are LGHNA and YNFKEQ. RNA transcripts provided the template for amplifying TCR beta CDR3 regions. Second-round multiplex PCR followed a first-round RT-PCR using HTBI primers. TCRdb ran MiXCR on the multiplex PCR reads and lists one entry per CDR3 protein. The data contain 15,000 to 20,000 distinct CDR3 sequences, 46% of them singletons.

The TCR comes from a middle-aged woman with stable Graves' hyperthyroidism. The genes are TRBV4-2 and TRBJ1-2; 10 bases are shared with TRBD1. The source material was peripheral blood. The CDR3 reads CASSSGTGDGYTF. The CDR3 coding sequence is TGTGCCAGCAGCTCCGGGACAGGGGATGGCTACACCTTC.